One sample yielded the 4 T cell receptor beta chains listed below, sequenced in a study of blood T cell repertoires in COVID-19. Assay used: immunoSEQ multiplex PCR; TCRdb lists only in-frame clones, some missing. Here the sample spans a few hundred thousand clones, roughly 90% being singletons. Material: peripheral blood. The receptors originated from a man aged 18-30 years who had recovered from COVID-19.

The chain carries TRBV10-2 and TRBJ1-1, with no clear D. Germline V lookup: CDR1 WSHSY, CDR2 SAAADI. The CDR3 is made up of 13 amino acids. V lost 2 bases and J lost 3, with 7 bases in between. CDR3 sequence reads: CASSENTHTEAFF. The CDR3 coding sequence is TGCGCCAGCAGTGAGAACACCCACACTGAAGCTTTCTTT.

This rearrangement joins TRBV5-4 to TRBJ2-2, with a possible D match to TRBD2 (5 bases). Germline V CDR1 and CDR2: SGHNT, YYREEE (reference sequence). V lost 1 base and J 2 bases, leaving 12 bases between the germline ends. The CDR3 covers 16 residues. DNA of the CDR3: TGTGCCAGCAGCTTGCGAATAGCGTTTAACACCGGGGAGCTGTTTTTT. Translation: CASSLRIAFNTGELFF.

The chain has TRBV13 and TRBJ2-2, with TRBD2 matching 14 bases. This CDR3 is built from 18 residues. Germline V gives CDR1 PRHDT, CDR2 FYEKMQ (reference sequence). The ends lost 0 bases at V and 6 bases at J; junction bases unmatched: 6. The CDR3 DNA follows: TGTGCCAGCAGCTTAGGCGAGGGACTAGCGGGAGTGGCCGGGGAGCTGTTTTTT. Translated, it gives CASSLGEGLAGVAGELFF.

The chain is built from TRBV9 and TRBJ1-2; D not resolved. The CDR3 covers 16 residues. The germline V gene has CDR1 SGDLS and CDR2 YYNGEE. Trimming took off 3 bases at V and 1 base at J, with 16 bases between the two ends. The CDR3 loop reads CASSGATEKDNYGYTF. The DNA of the CDR3 is TGTGCCAGCAGCGGAGCGACTGAAAAGGATAACTATGGCTACACCTTC.